This T cell receptor beta chain was sequenced for a study of response to subunit inactivated influenza vaccine listed by TCRdb under 2018. General notes on the study: Deep quantitative T cell receptor repertoire profiling was used in the study to track responses to a trivalent subunit inactivated influenza vaccine.

Overall results and qualifications from the work: According to the authors, only a limited number of new T cells may be recruited by each seasonal influenza vaccination.

This clonotype was observed a handful of times. Its recognized antigen is unknown. Base qualities are missing; no much larger clone stands one base away. The library was made by RT-PCR. The listed sequencing device is Illumina HiSeq 2500. The public reads were quality trimmed at Q25 with fastp and then assembled into clones with MiXCR by TCRdb, keeping productive beta chains. Entries are consolidated by CDR3 protein sequence, retaining the most common genes and DNA. For this sample there are 650,000 to 700,000 distinct CDR3 sequences; about 15% appear just once. The ten largest clones take up 9.5% to 13% of the sample. Spanning cysteine to phenylalanine, the CDR3 consists of 16 amino acids. Only the CDR3 DNA is retained, 48 bases long and in frame from the first base.

The source is a man aged 50 to 60 who received an inactivated influenza vaccine. Donor details come from another sample of the same person, matched by shared clones. The sequencing used PBMCs from blood, collected approximately 13 days after vaccination. This chain joins TRBV21-1 to TRBJ2-2. TRBV21-1 is termed a pseudogene. For the CDR3, the sequence is CASSNSPSANTGELFF. Read as DNA, the sequence is TGTGCCAGCAGCAATTCCCCTTCGGCTAACACCGGGGAGCTGTTTTTT.